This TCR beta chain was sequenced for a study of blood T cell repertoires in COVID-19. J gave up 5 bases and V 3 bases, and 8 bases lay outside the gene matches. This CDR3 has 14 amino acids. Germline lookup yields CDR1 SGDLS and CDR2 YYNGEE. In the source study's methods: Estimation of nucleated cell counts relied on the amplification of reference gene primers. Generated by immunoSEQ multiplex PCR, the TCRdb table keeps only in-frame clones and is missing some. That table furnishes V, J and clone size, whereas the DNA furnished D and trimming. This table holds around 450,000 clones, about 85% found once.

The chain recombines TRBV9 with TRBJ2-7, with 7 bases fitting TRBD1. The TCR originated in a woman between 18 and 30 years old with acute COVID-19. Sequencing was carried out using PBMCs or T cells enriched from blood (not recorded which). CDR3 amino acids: CASSGWGQTDEQYF. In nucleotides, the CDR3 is TGTGCCAGCAGCGGATGGGGACAGACGGACGAGCAGTACTTC.